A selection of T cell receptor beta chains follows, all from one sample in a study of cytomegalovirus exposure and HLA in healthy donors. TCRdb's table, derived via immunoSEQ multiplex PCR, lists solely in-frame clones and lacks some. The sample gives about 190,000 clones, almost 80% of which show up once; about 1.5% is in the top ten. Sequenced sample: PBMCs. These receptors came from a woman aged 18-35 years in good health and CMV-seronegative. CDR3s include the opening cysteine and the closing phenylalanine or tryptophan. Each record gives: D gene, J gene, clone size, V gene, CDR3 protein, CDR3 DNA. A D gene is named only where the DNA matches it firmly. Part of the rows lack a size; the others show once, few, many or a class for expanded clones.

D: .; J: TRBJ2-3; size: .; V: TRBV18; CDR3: CASSEDRFTDTQYF; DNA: TGTGCCAGCTCAGAAGACAGATTCACAGATACGCAGTATTTT
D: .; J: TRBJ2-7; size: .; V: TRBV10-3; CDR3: CATADKSYEQYF; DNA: TGTGCCACCGCGGACAAATCCTACGAGCAGTACTTC
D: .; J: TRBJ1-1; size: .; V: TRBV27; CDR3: CASSYGTDNTEAFF; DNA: TGTGCCAGCAGTTACGGGACTGATAACACTGAAGCTTTCTTT
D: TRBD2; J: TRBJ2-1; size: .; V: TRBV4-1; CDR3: CASSQDSERDPYNEQFF; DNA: TGCGCCAGCAGCCAAGATTCCGAGCGGGACCCCTACAATGAGCAGTTCTTC
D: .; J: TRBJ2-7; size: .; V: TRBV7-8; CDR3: CASSRGGEQYF; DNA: TGTGCCAGCAGCCGAGGCGGGGAGCAGTACTTC
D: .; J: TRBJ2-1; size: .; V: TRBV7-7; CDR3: CASSLDPEGYNEQFF; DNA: TGTGCTAGCAGCTTAGACCCGGAGGGGTACAATGAGCAGTTCTTC
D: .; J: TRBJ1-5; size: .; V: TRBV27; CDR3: CASRGGLRNQPQHF; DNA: TGTGCCAGCAGGGGGGGACTAAGGAATCAGCCCCAGCATTTT
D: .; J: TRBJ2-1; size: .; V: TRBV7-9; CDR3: CASSHQVGGSYNEQFF; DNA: TGTGCCAGCAGCCATCAAGTGGGGGGCTCCTACAATGAGCAGTTCTTC
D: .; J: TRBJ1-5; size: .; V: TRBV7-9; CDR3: CASSLAGHQPQHF; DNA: TGTGCCAGCAGCTTAGCGGGCCATCAGCCCCAGCATTTT
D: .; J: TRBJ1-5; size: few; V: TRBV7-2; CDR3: CASSLFRDSNQPQHF; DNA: TGTGCCAGCAGCTTATTCAGGGATAGCAATCAGCCCCAGCATTTT
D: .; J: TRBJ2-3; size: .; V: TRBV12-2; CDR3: CASRLASEVDTQYF; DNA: TGTGCAAGTCGCTTAGCATCAGAAGTGGATACGCAGTATTTT
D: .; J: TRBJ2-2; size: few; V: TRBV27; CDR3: CASSLWAANTGELFF; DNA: TGTGCCAGCAGTTTATGGGCCGCGAACACCGGGGAGCTGTTTTTT
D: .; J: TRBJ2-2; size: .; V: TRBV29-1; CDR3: CSVEKAARGGELFF; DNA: TGCAGCGTTGAGAAGGCAGCAAGGGGCGGGGAGCTGTTTTTT